This TCR beta chain came from a study of blood T cell repertoires in COVID-19. Study information: PBMCs, B-cell-depleted T cells, or T cells were the source of the cDNA or gDNA that made up the material.

Everyone who took part was 18 to 89 years old, and they came from over 20 US areas. Clinical histories supplied by participants themselves formed the basis of cohort assignment. Two negative PCRs, clearance, or symptom resolution had been documented for recovered Cohort 3 donors. Clones were sequenced by immunoSEQ multiplex PCR, and TCRdb holds only the in-frame ones, with some missing. This repertoire shows 55,000 to 70,000 clones, 88% found once; its top ten account for around 10%. The receptor's source is a woman in her forties who had recovered from COVID-19. The specimen was PBMCs or T cells enriched from blood (not recorded which).

The CDR3 protein is CASSQMDRAETQYF. For the CDR3, the DNA is TGCGCCAGCAGCCAAATGGACAGGGCGGAGACCCAGTACTTC. The chain is built from TRBV4-1 and TRBJ2-5, with 8 bases identical to TRBD1. V dropped 2 bases and J dropped 5; count of bases not matched to a gene: 4. The CDR3 sequence is 14 residues long. Germline V gene data show CDR1 as MGHRA and CDR2 as YSYEKL.